The rows below give T cell receptor beta chains drawn from one sample of a study of CD8+ T cells in alopecia areata. The repertoire was sequenced with immunoSEQ multiplex PCR; TCRdb's copy has only in-frame clones and lacks some. The table shows 150,000 to 250,000 clones, with roughly 60% occurring only once. The sequenced sample was CD4+ T cells sorted from blood, obtained at week 24, from a patient treated with tofacitinib. These receptor sequences come from a human donor with alopecia areata. The conserved cysteine and the conserved F or W are not part of the CDR3 here. A row's size may be missing; if present it is once, few, many or a size class.

v_call,j_call,clone_size,cdr3_aa
TRBV7-9,TRBJ2-1,-,VVGNSGSIYEQF
TRBV29-1,TRBJ1-1,-,SVEGQGTNTEAF
TRBV18,TRBJ1-1,once,ASSLTIGTNTEAF
TRBV28,TRBJ2-5,-,ASSMGTETWIQETQY
TRBV5-1,TRBJ2-1,-,ASSFSTSYNEQF
TRBV7-9,TRBJ1-2,-,ASSLANGRMDGYT
TRBV29-1,TRBJ2-3,few,SVARGGPTDTQY
TRBV7-2,TRBJ1-6,few,ASSREGDLGNSPLH
TRBV5-6,TRBJ1-2,-,ASSLGREDGYT
TRBV30,TRBJ1-1,-,AQRGGPRLSNTEAF
TRBV6-1,TRBJ2-1,-,ASSAGTSGYNEQF
TRBV7-2,TRBJ1-1,few,ASSLVAGAEAF
TRBV5-6,TRBJ1-2,-,ASSFRDRGNYGYT